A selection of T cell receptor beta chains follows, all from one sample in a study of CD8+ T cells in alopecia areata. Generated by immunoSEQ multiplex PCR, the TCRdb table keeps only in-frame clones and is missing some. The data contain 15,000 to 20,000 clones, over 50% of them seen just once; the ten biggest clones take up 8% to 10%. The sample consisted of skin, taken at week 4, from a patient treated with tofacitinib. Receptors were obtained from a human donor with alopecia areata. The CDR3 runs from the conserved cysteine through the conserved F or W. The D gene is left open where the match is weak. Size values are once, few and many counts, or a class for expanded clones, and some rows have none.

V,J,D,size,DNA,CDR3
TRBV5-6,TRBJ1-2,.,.,TGTGCCAGCAGCTCCCCAGGCGGCCATGGTAGCTACACCTTC,CASSSPGGHGSYTF
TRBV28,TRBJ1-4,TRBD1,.,TGTGCCAGCAGTTTGGACAGGGCGGAGGGATTAGAAAAACTGTTTTTT,CASSLDRAEGLEKLFF
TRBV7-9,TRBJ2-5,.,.,TGTGCCAGCAGCTTAGAATCAGAGACCCAGTACTTC,CASSLESETQYF
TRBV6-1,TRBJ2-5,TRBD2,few,TGTGCCAGCAGTGTGTCTAGCGGGGGACAAGAGACCCAGTACTTC,CASSVSSGGQETQYF
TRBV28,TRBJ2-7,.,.,TGTGCCAGCAGTTTATCAGGTCGGTCGGGGCAGGGCGGCTACGAGCAGTACTTC,CASSLSGRSGQGGYEQYF
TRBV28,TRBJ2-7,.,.,TGTGCCAGCAGTCCTACCCCCTGGGGGTCAGAGTACGAGCAGTACTTC,CASSPTPWGSEYEQYF
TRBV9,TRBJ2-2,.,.,TGTGCCAGCAGCGGAGGGGTACTAAACACCGGGGAGCTGTTTTTT,CASSGGVLNTGELFF
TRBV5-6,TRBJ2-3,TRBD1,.,TGTGCCAGCAGCCGGACAGGGCTTCGAGATACGCAGTATTTT,CASSRTGLRDTQYF
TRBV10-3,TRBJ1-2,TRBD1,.,TGTGCCACCTCACCCGACAGGGTGTTCGGTGGCCACACCTTC,CATSPDRVFGGHTF
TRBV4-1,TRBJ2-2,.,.,TGCGCCAGCAGCCAAGATCCAGGGTCGAACACCGGGGAGCTGTTTTTT,CASSQDPGSNTGELFF
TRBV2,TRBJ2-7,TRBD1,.,TGTGCCAGCAAGAGGACAGGGGGATACTACGAGCAGTACTTC,CASKRTGGYYEQYF
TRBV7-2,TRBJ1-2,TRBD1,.,TGTGCCAGCAGCTTAGGTGGGACAGGGGAGAATGGCTACACCTTC,CASSLGGTGENGYTF
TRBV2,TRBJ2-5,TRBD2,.,TGTGCCAGCAGTGGGTGGGAGGGCAACCGGCAAGAGACCCAGTACTTC,CASSGWEGNRQETQYF
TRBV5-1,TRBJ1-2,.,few,TGCGCCAGCAGCTTCGACAGTCGGGGACTCTATGGCTACACCTTC,CASSFDSRGLYGYTF
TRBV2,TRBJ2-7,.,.,TGTGCCAGCAGCTCCACCTACGAGCAGTACTTC,CASSSTYEQYF
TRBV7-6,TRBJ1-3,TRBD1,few,TGTGCCAGCAGCCTCGACAGGGCCCCTGGAAACACCATATATTTT,CASSLDRAPGNTIYF
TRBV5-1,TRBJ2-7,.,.,TGCGCCAGCAGCTACCAGGCCAACGAGCAGTACTTC,CASSYQANEQYF
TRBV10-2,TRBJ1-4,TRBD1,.,TGCGCCAGCAGTGAGTCCGCTTTTGCCGGGACAGGGCGAAAAATGGTGTTTTTT,CASSESAFAGTGRKMVFF
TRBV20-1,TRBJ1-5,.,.,TGCAGTGCCCCCAGGCGAGACACGGTGTATTTT,CSAPRRDTVYF
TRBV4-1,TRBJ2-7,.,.,TGCGCCAGCAGCCAAGCGATAGGTCAGGGCTGGGCATACGAGCAGTACTTC,CASSQAIGQGWAYEQYF
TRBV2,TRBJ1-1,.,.,TGTGCCAGCAGTGCTAGGGGCTCGTTGGGGGGCACTGAAGCTTTCTTT,CASSARGSLGGTEAFF
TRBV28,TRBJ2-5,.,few,TGTGCCAGCAGTTTACCGTGGGGGGGCCACCAAGAGACCCAGTACTTC,CASSLPWGGHQETQYF
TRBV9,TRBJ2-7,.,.,TGTGCCAGCAGCCCCACCCGGCAGGGGTGGCACTACGAGCAGTACTTC,CASSPTRQGWHYEQYF
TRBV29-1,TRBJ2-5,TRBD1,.,TGCAGCGTTGAAGATGGGAGTGGGACAGGGGTCCAAGAGACCCAGTACTTC,CSVEDGSGTGVQETQYF
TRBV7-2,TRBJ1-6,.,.,TGTGCCAGCAGCTTATTTGACGGATCACCCCTCCACTTT,CASSLFDGSPLHF
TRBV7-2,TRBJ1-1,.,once,TGTGCCAGCAGCTTAGTGGGGGAGATGAACACTGAAGCTTTCTTT,CASSLVGEMNTEAFF
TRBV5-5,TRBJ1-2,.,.,TGTGCCAGCAGCCCTTCGGGAGGCTATGGCTACACCTTC,CASSPSGGYGYTF
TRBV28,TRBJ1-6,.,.,TGTGCCAGCAGTTTATGGGGAGTCTATTCACCCCCCTATAATTCACCCCTCCACTTT,CASSLWGVYSPPYNSPLHF
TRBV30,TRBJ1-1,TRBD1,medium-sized,TGTGCCTGGAGCTCAGGGGGCGGAGGGTTCACTGAAGCTTTCTTT,CAWSSGGGGFTEAFF
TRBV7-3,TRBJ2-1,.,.,TGTGCCAGCAAGAAGGTTGTGGGTACAGGTGAGCAGTTCTTC,CASKKVVGTGEQFF
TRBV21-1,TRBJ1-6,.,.,TGTGCCAGCAGCAAAGAAAACAAAAAGGCAATTACCAATTCACCCCTCCACTTT,CASSKENKKAITNSPLHF
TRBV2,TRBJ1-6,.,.,TGTGCCAGCAGTACCGGTTCAAGGAGCTCTAATTCACCCCTCCACTTT,CASSTGSRSSNSPLHF
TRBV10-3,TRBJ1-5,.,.,TGTGCCATCAGTGAGTCTAATGGGAGGGGCAATCAGCCCCAGCATTTT,CAISESNGRGNQPQHF
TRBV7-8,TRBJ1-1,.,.,TGTGCCAGCAGCTCACTCATGGGGGGGAACACTGAAGCTTTCTTT,CASSSLMGGNTEAFF
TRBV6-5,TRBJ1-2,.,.,TGTGCCAGCAGTTACGACGGGAACTATGGCTACACCTTC,CASSYDGNYGYTF
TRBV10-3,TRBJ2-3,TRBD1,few,TGTGCCATCAGTGCCATAACTACAGGGGGACCTACGCAGTATTTT,CAISAITTGGPTQYF
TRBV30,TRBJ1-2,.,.,TGTGCCTGGAGATCGGGAGAGTGGGGCTATGGCTACACCTTC,CAWRSGEWGYGYTF
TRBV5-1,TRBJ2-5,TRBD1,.,TGCGCCAGCAGCGACACCGGGACAGGGGGCGGACGAGAGACCCAGTACTTC,CASSDTGTGGGRETQYF
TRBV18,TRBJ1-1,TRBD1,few,TGTGCCAGCTCCCCGGGGGACAGAGCTTTCTTT,CASSPGDRAFF
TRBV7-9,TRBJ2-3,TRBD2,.,TGTGCCAGCAGCAACTTGGGGCTAGCGGGGGAAGGGGATACGCAGTATTTT,CASSNLGLAGEGDTQYF
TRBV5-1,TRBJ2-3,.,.,TGCGCCAGCAGCTTGGGTAGCGGTAACACAGATACGCAGTATTTT,CASSLGSGNTDTQYF
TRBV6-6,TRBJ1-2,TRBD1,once,TGTGCCAGCAGTTACTCCGGACAGGGGTCCAACTATAGCTACACCTTC,CASSYSGQGSNYSYTF
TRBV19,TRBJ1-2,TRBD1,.,TGTGCCAGTAGTCAACAGGGGGCGAAGGGCTACACCTTC,CASSQQGAKGYTF
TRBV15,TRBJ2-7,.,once,TGTGCCACCAGCAGAGATGGTGTCGAGCAGTACTTC,CATSRDGVEQYF
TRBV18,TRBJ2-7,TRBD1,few,TGTGCCAGCTCACCCGGGACAGGAACCTACGAGCAGTACTTC,CASSPGTGTYEQYF